The clone carrying this TCR beta chain has ten or more counts. The treatment here: about 20 received Ad26.COV2.S at low or high dose, single or two shots; roughly five received placebo; per-sample allocation not given. Vaccine and placebo recipients were sampled on day 63 after the first injection. The data belong to a study of Ad26.COV2.S vaccination and SARS-CoV-2 variants. Only in-frame clones appear in the TCRdb table, and some are missing; sequencing was by immunoSEQ multiplex PCR. Among about 390,000 clones listed, more than 85% were seen once. This CDR3 has 12 residues. Germline CDR1 reads SGHNT; CDR2 reads YYREEE (reference sequence). J was trimmed by 6 bases and V by 2 bases; bases with no gene match: 1.

The sample consisted of peripheral blood, taken in a trial of Ad26.COV2.S vaccine versus placebo. This chain links TRBV5-4 with TRBJ2-7; 8 bases agree with TRBD1. The receptor comes from a person aged 18 to 65 who received the Ad26.COV2.S COVID-19 vaccine or a placebo. CDR3 DNA: TGTGCCAGCAGCTTCGGGACAGGCGAGCAGTACTTC. Translation gives CASSFGTGEQYF.